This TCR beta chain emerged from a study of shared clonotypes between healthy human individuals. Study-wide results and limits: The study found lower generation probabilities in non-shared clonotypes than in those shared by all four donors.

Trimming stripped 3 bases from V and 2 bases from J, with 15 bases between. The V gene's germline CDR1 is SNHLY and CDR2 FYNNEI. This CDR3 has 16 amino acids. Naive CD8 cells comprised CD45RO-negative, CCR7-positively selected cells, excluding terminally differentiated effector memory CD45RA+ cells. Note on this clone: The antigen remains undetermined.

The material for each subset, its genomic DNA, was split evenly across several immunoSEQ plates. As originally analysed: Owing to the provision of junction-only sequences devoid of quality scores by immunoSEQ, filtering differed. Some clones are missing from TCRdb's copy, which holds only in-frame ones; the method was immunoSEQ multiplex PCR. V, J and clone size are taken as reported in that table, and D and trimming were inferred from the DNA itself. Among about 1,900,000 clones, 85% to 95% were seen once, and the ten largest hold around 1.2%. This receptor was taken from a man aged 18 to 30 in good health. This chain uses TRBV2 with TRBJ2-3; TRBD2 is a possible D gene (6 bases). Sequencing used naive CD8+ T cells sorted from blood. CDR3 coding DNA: TGTGCCAGCAGTGAGGATAGCGGTAGATTCACAGATACGCAGTATTTT. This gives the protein CASSEDSGRFTDTQYF.